The clone carrying this T cell receptor (beta chain) has only a few counts. Its antigen is unknown. These data originate in a study of blood T cells in healthy people across ages. Broader study findings: Both higher diversity and more naive CD4+ cells marked long-lived donors when set against aged donors. The unsorted PBMCs prevented any conclusive comparison of naive versus antigen-experienced cells.

Next came a second PCR, run for about 6 to 12 cycles, which used a sample-barcoded 5' primer along with a J-beta primer mix. Every molecule of cDNA carried a tag from a template-switch adaptor with 12 random nucleotides. A single record per CDR3 protein comes from TCRdb applying MiXCR to the 5' RACE reads. The sample holds about 1.5 million distinct CDR3 sequences, roughly 43% seen once. This CDR3 spans 13 amino acids. V lost 4 bases, J lost 4 bases, and 11 bases lay in between. Germline CDR1 reads SGHRS; CDR2 reads YFSETQ. The TCR sequence derives from a woman under 30 in good health. The sequenced sample was blood. The chain links TRBV5-1 to TRBJ1-1; no reliable D call. The CDR3 DNA sequence: TGCGCCAGCAGCCCGACGATGGGCACTGAAGCTTTCTTT. This sequence encodes CASSPTMGTEAFF.